This T cell receptor (beta chain) originates from a study of CD8 T cells in Susac syndrome. RNA totalling about 0.45 to 1 ug underwent reverse transcription with random hexamers. Each CDR3 protein gets one entry after TCRdb re-called the immunoSEQ multiplex PCR reads with MiXCR. Among roughly 150,000 distinct CDR3 sequences, about 90% were seen once, and the ten largest hold around 0.08%. This CDR3 has 14 residues. After removal of 1 base from V and 3 bases from J, the junction contained 3 bases not matched to a gene. Per germline, CDR1 SQVTM and CDR2 ANQGSEA. This sequence joins TRBV29-1 and TRBJ2-3; 8 bases are shared with TRBD2. This TCR was recovered from a human donor in good health. Input material: CD4+ T cells from PBMCs. The CDR3 spells CSVEAGGYTDTQYF. The CDR3 DNA reads as TGCAGCGTTGAAGCGGGAGGGTATACAGATACGCAGTATTTT.